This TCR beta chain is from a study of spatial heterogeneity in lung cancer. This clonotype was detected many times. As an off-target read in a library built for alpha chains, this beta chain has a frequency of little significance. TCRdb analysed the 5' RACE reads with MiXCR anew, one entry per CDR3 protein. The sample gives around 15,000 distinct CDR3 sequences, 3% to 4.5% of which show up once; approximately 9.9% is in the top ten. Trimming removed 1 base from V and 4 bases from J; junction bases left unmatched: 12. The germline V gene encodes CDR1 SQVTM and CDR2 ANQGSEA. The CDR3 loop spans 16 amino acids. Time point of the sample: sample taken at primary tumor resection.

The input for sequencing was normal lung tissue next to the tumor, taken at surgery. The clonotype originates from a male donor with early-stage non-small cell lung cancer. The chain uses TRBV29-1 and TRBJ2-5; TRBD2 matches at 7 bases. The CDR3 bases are TGCAGCGTTGAAGTGGGTACGGGAGGCCTCTCAGAGACCCAGTACTTC. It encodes CSVEVGTGGLSETQYF.